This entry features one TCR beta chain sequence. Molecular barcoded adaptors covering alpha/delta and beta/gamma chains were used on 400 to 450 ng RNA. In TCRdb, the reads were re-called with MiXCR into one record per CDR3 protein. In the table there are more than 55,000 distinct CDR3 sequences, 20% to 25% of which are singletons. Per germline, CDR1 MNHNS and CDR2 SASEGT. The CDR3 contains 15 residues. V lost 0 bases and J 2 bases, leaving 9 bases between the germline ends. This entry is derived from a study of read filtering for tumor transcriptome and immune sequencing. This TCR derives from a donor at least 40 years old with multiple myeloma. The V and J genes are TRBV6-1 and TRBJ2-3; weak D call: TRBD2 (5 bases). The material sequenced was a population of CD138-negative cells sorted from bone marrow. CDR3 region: CASSEADSYTDTQYF. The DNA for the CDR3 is TGTGCCAGCAGTGAAGCGGACTCCTACACAGATACGCAGTATTTT.